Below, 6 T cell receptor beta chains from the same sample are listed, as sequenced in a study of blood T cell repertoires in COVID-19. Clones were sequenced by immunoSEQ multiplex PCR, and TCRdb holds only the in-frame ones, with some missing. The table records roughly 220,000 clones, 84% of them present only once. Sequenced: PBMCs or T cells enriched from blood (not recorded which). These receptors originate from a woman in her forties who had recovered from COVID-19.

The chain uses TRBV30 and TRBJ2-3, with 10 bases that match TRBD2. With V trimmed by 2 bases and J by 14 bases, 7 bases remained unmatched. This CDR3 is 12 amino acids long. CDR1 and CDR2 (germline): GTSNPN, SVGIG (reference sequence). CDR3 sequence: CAWSLSSGGSYF. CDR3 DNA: TGTGCCTGGAGTCTTTCTAGCGGGGGTTCGTATTTT. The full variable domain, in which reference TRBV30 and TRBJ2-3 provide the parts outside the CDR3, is SQTIHQWPATLVQPVGSPLSLECTVEGTSNPNLYWYRQAAGRGLQLLFYSVGIGQISSEVPQNLSASRPQDRQFILSSKKLLLSDSGFYLCAWSLSSGGSYFGPGTRLTVL.

CDR3 DNA: TGTGCCAGCAGTTTGCGAGGTTACAATGAGCAGTTCTTC. It codes for CASSLRGYNEQFF. The chain carries TRBV27 and TRBJ2-1; the D is unclear. This CDR3 contains 13 residues. Trimming took off 3 bases at V and 4 bases at J, with 7 bases between the two ends. Germline-derived CDR1 and CDR2 are MNHEY and SMNVEV (reference sequence).

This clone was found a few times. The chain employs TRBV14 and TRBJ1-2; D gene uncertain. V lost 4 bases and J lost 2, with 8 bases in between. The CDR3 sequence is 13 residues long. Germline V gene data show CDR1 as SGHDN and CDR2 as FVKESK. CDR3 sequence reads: CASSPQRNYGYTF. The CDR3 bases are TGTGCCAGCAGCCCCCAGCGGAACTATGGCTACACCTTC.

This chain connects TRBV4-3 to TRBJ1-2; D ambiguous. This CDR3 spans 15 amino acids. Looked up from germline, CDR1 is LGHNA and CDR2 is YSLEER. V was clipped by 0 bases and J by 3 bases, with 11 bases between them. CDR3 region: CASSQDTTDDYGYTF. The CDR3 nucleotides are TGCGCCAGCAGCCAAGATACCACAGACGACTATGGCTACACCTTC.

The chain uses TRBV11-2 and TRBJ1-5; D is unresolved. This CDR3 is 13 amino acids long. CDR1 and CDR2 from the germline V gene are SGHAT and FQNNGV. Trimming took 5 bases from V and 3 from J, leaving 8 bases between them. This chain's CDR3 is CASSPSPNQPQHF. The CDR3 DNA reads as TGTGCCAGCAGCCCGAGCCCCAATCAGCCCCAGCATTTT. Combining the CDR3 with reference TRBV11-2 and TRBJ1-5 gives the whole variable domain EAGVAQSPRYKIIEKRQSVAFWCNPISGHATLYWYQQILGQGPKLLIQFQNNGVVDDSQLPKDRFSAERLKGVDSTLKIQPAKLEDSAVYLCASSPSPNQPQHFGDGTRLSIL.

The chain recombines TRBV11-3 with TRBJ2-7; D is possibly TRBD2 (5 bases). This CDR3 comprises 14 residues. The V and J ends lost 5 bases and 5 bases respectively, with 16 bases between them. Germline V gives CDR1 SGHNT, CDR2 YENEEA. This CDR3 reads CASSTRTRSDEQYV. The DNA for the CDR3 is TGTGCCAGCAGCACTCGGACTCGGAGCGACGAGCAGTACGTC.